The following is a TCR beta chain sequence with its context. This clone was observed many times. Its antigen is not yet known. The CDR3 is cut off 3 residues early in the read; its end comes from the germline J gene. The data were obtained in a study of T cell clonality in common variable immunodeficiency (dated by TCRdb to between 2015 and 2017). Results the study describes overall, beyond this receptor: Even though DNA input was the same, control samples had an average of about 90,000 unique sequences each, compared with 25,000 to 35,000 in CVID samples. CVID TCRbeta sequences reportedly showed fewer deletions and N-nucleotide insertions and lacked highly modified clones with 13 or more V deletions. Increased TCRbeta clonality was found in CVID subjects compared with healthy controls (t-test p = 0.018), with the increase being most characteristic of about a third of subjects. Correlations between repertoire features and clinical complications were limited by patient heterogeneity within the CVID cohort. According to the authors, figuring out what caused the increased clonality in CVID would require sequencing the repertoires of T cell subpopulations. CVID subjects shared fewer TCRbeta clones with each other than healthy controls did (p < 0.0001).

CVID samples and control samples contributed equivalent amounts of genomic DNA as sequencing input. For every sample, a 60 bp segment covering the rearranged TCRbeta CDR3 region was amplified and then sequenced. The immunoSEQ assay, a bias-corrected multiplex PCR combined with high-throughput sequencing, was used for TCRbeta amplification. The source study handled its data this way. Every unique nucleotide sequence counted as a clone and was annotated with V, D and J genes, copy number and frequency. Sequences were labeled productive if in frame, and non-productive if out of frame or containing stop codons. As previously described, Shannon's entropy was used to calculate clonality. The predicted amino acid sequences of productive clones were used to derive the mean CDR3 Kyte-Doolittle hydropathy. Scaled V gene usage was hierarchically clustered using Manhattan distance and complete linkage with the R hclust function. To assess clone sharing by CDR3 amino acid sequence, 12 repertoires per group were resampled over 100 rounds. Repertoires were searched for fewer than 85 published EBV-specific and 200 to 300 published CMV-specific TCRbeta sequences. After a couple of CVID samples that produced fewer than 10,000 sequences were dropped from the analysis, some 40 CVID repertoires remained. TCRdb re-hosts the immuneACCESS table, in-frame sequences only. Its copies lack some clones; in the studies checked, an unresolved V gene accounts for under half of them, and the cause for the rest is not known. D and trimming were read from the DNA, whereas the V and J calls and clone size are those reported in that table. This sample is represented by more than 65,000 clones, with no singletons among them. Approximately 0.8% of the sample is taken by the ten largest.

The CDR3 holds 16 amino acids from the cysteine to the phenylalanine. Shown are 39 bases from within the CDR3, in frame from base 1. Relative to germline, V is missing 3 bases and J is missing 8 bases, with 7 bases of the junction outside any gene match. As encoded in the germline V gene, CDR1 is SNHLY while CDR2 is FYNNEI. Predominantly Caucasian heritage was noted among both the CVID patients and the healthy controls. Heparinized peripheral whole blood samples of about 5 to 8.5 ml were collected from each donor. Genomic DNA from adults with common variable immune deficiency (CVID) and from healthy adult controls was used for sequencing of TCRbeta CDR3 repertoires. There were about 22 healthy adult volunteers in the control group (around 12 female and 10 male), ranging in age from 23 to 66 years, with a mean age of 34. Diluted blood was density-centrifuged over Hypaque 1077 or Ficoll-Paque to isolate peripheral blood mononuclear cells. Unsorted mononuclear cells served as the source of genomic DNA, which was extracted either by Qiagen column purification or by a centrifugation-based method.

The specimen sequenced was peripheral blood mononuclear cells. The clonotype comes from a person between 18 and 75 years old in good health. The sequence is built from TRBV2 and TRBJ2-2; 12 central nucleotides agree with TRBD2. The sequenced CDR3 bases are TGTGCCAGCAGTGACGGACTAGCGGGGCCCATGGGGGAG. Its coded protein is CASSDGLAGPMGE. The CDR3, in full, reads CASSDGLAGPMGELFF.